This TCR beta chain was obtained from a study of blood T cell repertoires in COVID-19. Germline V gives CDR1 MNHNS, CDR2 SASEGT. The CDR3 is made up of 15 amino acids. The germline V and J ends were trimmed by 3 bases and 2 bases, with 11 bases remaining between them. Seattle enrolled patients during active infection and tracked them longitudinally. Generated by immunoSEQ multiplex PCR, the TCRdb table keeps only in-frame clones and is missing some. The sample holds about 73,000 clones, approximately 80% seen once. What was sequenced was peripheral blood. This clonotype originated in a man between 65 and 79 years old with COVID-19, enrolled during active disease. The chain uses TRBV6-1 and TRBJ1-3; D unresolved. CDR3 protein: CASSEAPGAGNTIYF. CDR3 DNA sequence: TGTGCCAGCAGTGAGGCCCCGGGAGCTGGAAACACCATATATTTT.